This entry is about one T cell receptor beta chain. The data derive from a study of blood T cell repertoires in COVID-19. Study context: COVID-19 samples, acute and convalescent, were from the United States, Italy and Spain. T cells, B-cell-depleted T cells, or PBMCs provided the cDNA or gDNA that served as material.

The CDR3 length is 12 residues. V dropped 7 bases and J dropped 4 bases, with 11 bases sitting between them. The germline CDR1 and CDR2 sequences are SGHDT and YYEEEE. Per the original methods: Scientists estimated how many nucleated cells there were by amplifying reference gene primers. Clones were read by immunoSEQ multiplex PCR, and TCRdb kept only the in-frame ones, dropping some. The V and J calls and clone size were taken over from that table, and D and trimming were inferred from the DNA. This table has 150,000 to 200,000 clones, approximately 84% appearing once. The sequencing input was peripheral blood. The chain couples TRBV5-6 to TRBJ1-1, with D possibly TRBD1 on 5 matching bases. This receptor was taken from a human donor with acute or convalescent COVID-19. The donor label of this sample is uncertain. CDR3 nucleotides: TGTGCCAGCGGTCAGGGAGGCACTGAAGCTTTCTTT. Protein sequence: CASGQGGTEAFF. The full variable domain, its missing parts supplied by reference TRBV5-6 and TRBJ1-1, is DAGVTQSPTHLIKTRGQQVTLRCSPKSGHDTVSWYQQALGQGPQFIFQYYEEEERQRGNFPDRFSGHQFPNYSSELNVNALLLGDSALYLCASGQGGTEAFFGQGTRLTVV.